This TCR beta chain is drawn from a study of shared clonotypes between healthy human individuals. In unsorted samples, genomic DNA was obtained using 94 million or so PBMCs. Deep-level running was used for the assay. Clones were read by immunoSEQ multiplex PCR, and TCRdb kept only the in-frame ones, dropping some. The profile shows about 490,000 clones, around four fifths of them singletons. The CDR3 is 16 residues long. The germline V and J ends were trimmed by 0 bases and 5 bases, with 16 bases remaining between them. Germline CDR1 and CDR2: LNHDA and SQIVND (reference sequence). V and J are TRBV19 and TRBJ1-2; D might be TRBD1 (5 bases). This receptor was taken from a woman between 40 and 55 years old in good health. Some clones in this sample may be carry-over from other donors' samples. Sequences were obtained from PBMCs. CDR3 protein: CASSIERPGNRYGYTF. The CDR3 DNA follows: TGTGCCAGTAGTATAGAAAGGCCAGGGAATCGGTATGGCTACACCTTC.